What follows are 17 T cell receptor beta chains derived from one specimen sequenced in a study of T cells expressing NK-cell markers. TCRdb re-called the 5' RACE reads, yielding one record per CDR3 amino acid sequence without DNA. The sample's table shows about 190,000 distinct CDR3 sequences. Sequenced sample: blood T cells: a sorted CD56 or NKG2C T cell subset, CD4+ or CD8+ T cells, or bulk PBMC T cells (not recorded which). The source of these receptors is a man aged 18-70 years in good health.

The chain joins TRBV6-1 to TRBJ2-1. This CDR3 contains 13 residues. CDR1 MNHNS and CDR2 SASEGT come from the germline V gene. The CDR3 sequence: CASSELVQSKQFF.

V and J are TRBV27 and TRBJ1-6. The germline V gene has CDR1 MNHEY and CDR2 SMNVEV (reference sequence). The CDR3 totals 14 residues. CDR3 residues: CASSVAVTHSPLHF.

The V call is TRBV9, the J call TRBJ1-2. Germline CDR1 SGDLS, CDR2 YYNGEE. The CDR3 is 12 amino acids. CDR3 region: CASSVGAGGYTF.

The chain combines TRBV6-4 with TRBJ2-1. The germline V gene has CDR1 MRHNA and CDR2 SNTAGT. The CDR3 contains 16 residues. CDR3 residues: CASSDSERSSYNEQFF.

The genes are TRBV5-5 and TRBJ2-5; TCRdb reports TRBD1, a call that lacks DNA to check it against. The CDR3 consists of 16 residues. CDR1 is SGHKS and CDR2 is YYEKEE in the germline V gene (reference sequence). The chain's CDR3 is CASSPGDIGYQETQYF.

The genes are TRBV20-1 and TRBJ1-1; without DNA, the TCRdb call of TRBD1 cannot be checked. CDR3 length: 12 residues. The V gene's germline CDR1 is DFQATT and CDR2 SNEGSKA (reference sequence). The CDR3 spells CSAGALMTEAFF.

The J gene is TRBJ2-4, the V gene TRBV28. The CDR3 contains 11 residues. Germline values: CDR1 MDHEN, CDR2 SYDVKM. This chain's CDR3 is CARTAKNIQYF.

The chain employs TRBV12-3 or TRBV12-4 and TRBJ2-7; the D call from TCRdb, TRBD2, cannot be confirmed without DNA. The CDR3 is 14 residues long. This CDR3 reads CASSLNLAGGHKYF.

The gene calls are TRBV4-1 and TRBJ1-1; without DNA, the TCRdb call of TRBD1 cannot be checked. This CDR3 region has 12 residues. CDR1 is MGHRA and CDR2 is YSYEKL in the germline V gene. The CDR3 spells CASRQGNTEAFF.

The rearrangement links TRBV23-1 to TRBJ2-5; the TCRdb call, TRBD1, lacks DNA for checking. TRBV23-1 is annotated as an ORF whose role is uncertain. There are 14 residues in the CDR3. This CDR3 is CASSQSTGEETQYF.

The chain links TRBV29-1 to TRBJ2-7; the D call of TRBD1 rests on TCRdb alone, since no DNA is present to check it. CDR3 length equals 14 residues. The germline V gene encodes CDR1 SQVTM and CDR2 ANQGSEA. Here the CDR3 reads CSVEDRDTTYEQYF.

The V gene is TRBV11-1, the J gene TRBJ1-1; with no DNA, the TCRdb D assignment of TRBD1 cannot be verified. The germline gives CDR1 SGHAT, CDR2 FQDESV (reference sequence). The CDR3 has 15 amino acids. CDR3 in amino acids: CASSLARGGYTEAFF.

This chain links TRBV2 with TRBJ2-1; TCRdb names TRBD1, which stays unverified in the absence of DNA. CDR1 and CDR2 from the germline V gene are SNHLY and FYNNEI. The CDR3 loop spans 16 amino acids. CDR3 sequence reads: CASSEGRGGLWNEQFF.

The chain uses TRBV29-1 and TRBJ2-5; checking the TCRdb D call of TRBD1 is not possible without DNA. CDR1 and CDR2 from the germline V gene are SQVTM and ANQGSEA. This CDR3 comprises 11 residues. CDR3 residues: CSVAGGETQYF.

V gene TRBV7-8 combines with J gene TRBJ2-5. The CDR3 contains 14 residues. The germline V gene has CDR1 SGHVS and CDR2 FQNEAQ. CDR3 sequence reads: CASSSGPFQETQYF.

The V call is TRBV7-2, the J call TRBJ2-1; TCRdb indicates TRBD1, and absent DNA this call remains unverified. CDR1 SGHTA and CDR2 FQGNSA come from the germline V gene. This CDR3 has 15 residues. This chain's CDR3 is CASSIWTPGGNEQFF.

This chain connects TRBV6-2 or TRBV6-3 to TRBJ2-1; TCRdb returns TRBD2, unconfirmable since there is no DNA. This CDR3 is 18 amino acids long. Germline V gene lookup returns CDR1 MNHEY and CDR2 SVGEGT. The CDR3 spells CASSHTTRGGESYNEQFF.